A selection of T cell receptor beta chains follows, all from one sample in a study of persistence of HIV-infected CD4 T cells. Profiling relied on immunoSEQ multiplex PCR, and the TCRdb table lists in-frame clones only, not all of them. The data show about 40,000 clones, more than 70% seen once. Antigens of these TCRs are unknown. Sequences were derived from CD4+ T cells sorted from PBMCs after approximately 19-hour stimulation, sampled from a patient who received antiretroviral therapy. The receptors stem from an adult man with HIV who was CMV-seropositive. Both conserved end residues are part of each CDR3. The D gene is left open where the match is weak. A clone size is listed for some rows: how often the clone was seen (once, few, many), or a class if it is expanded.

v_gene: TRBV19; d_gene: -; j_gene: TRBJ1-4; abundance: -; CDR3aa: CASSIQGTNEKLFF; CDR3nt: TGTGCCAGTAGTATACAGGGTACCAATGAAAAACTGTTTTTT
v_gene: TRBV6-1; d_gene: -; j_gene: TRBJ2-2; abundance: -; CDR3aa: CASSESGGEANTGELFF; CDR3nt: TGTGCCAGCAGTGAGAGTGGAGGGGAGGCGAACACCGGGGAGCTGTTTTTT
v_gene: TRBV2; d_gene: -; j_gene: TRBJ1-2; abundance: -; CDR3aa: CASTSRSTSLYGYTF; CDR3nt: TGTGCCAGCACCTCACGGAGCACAAGCCTTTATGGCTACACCTTC
v_gene: TRBV6-6; d_gene: -; j_gene: TRBJ1-5; abundance: -; CDR3aa: CASSPQGMTVAGNQPQHF; CDR3nt: TGTGCCAGCAGTCCACAGGGAATGACAGTTGCGGGCAATCAGCCCCAGCATTTT
v_gene: TRBV5-6; d_gene: -; j_gene: TRBJ1-6; abundance: -; CDR3aa: CASSFTGRRGRVHNSPLHF; CDR3nt: TGTGCCAGCAGCTTCACGGGGAGGAGGGGGAGAGTGCATAATTCACCCCTCCACTTT
v_gene: TRBV24-1; d_gene: TRBD1; j_gene: TRBJ2-1; abundance: -; CDR3aa: CATSGGTGYNEQFF; CDR3nt: TGTGCCACCAGTGGGGGGACAGGTTACAATGAGCAGTTCTTC
v_gene: TRBV6-6; d_gene: TRBD1; j_gene: TRBJ2-1; abundance: -; CDR3aa: CASSPLGTGGRLNNEQFF; CDR3nt: TGTGCCAGCAGTCCCCTGGGGACAGGGGGTCGGCTTAACAATGAGCAGTTCTTC
v_gene: TRBV10-3; d_gene: -; j_gene: TRBJ1-6; abundance: -; CDR3aa: CAISDPGQGLSLHF; CDR3nt: TGTGCCATCAGTGACCCGGGACAAGGCCTCTCGCTCCACTTT
v_gene: TRBV3-1/TRBV3-2; d_gene: -; j_gene: TRBJ1-1; abundance: -; CDR3aa: CASSLGTEAFF; CDR3nt: TGTGCCAGCAGCCTCGGCACTGAAGCTTTCTTT
v_gene: TRBV6-5; d_gene: TRBD1; j_gene: TRBJ1-1; abundance: -; CDR3aa: CASSQRQGMNTEAFF; CDR3nt: TGTGCCAGCAGTCAAAGACAGGGGATGAACACTGAAGCTTTCTTT
v_gene: TRBV5-4; d_gene: -; j_gene: TRBJ1-1; abundance: -; CDR3aa: CASSLAGQANTEAFF; CDR3nt: TGTGCCAGCAGCTTGGCTGGGCAGGCGAACACTGAAGCTTTCTTT
v_gene: TRBV7-3; d_gene: TRBD1; j_gene: TRBJ1-1; abundance: -; CDR3aa: CASSPGGHTEAFF; CDR3nt: TGTGCCAGCAGCCCAGGGGGCCATACTGAAGCTTTCTTT
v_gene: TRBV2; d_gene: -; j_gene: TRBJ1-4; abundance: -; CDR3aa: CASSSQVGTNEKLFF; CDR3nt: TGTGCCAGCAGTTCTCAGGTGGGAACTAATGAAAAACTGTTTTTT
v_gene: TRBV6-5; d_gene: -; j_gene: TRBJ2-3; abundance: few; CDR3aa: CASRKGGLVTDTQYF; CDR3nt: TGTGCCAGCAGGAAGGGGGGCCTGGTCACAGATACGCAGTATTTT
v_gene: TRBV29-1; d_gene: -; j_gene: TRBJ2-1; abundance: few; CDR3aa: CSVDGRNTYNEQFF; CDR3nt: TGCAGCGTTGATGGCAGAAATACTTACAATGAGCAGTTCTTC
v_gene: TRBV12-5; d_gene: TRBD1; j_gene: TRBJ1-6; abundance: -; CDR3aa: CASVPPGTGNSPLHF; CDR3nt: TGTGCTAGTGTCCCGCCCGGGACAGGGAATTCACCCCTCCACTTT
v_gene: TRBV7-8; d_gene: -; j_gene: TRBJ2-2; abundance: -; CDR3aa: CASSLVPKKDTGELFF; CDR3nt: TGTGCCAGCAGCTTAGTACCCAAAAAAGACACCGGGGAGCTGTTTTTT
v_gene: TRBV14; d_gene: -; j_gene: TRBJ1-1; abundance: few; CDR3aa: CASSQERNRNTEAFF; CDR3nt: TGTGCCAGCAGCCAAGAACGAAACAGAAACACTGAAGCTTTCTTT
v_gene: TRBV27; d_gene: -; j_gene: TRBJ2-7; abundance: -; CDR3aa: CASSLRAPRESSYEQYF; CDR3nt: TGTGCCAGCAGTTTACGGGCCCCGCGAGAGAGCTCCTACGAGCAGTACTTC
v_gene: TRBV3-1/TRBV3-2; d_gene: -; j_gene: TRBJ1-5; abundance: -; CDR3aa: CASSHRGSNQPQHF; CDR3nt: TGTGCCAGCAGCCACAGGGGTAGCAATCAGCCCCAGCATTTT
v_gene: TRBV5-1; d_gene: -; j_gene: TRBJ2-1; abundance: -; CDR3aa: CASSLGQASYNEQFF; CDR3nt: TGCGCCAGCAGCTTGGGACAAGCCTCCTACAATGAGCAGTTCTTC
v_gene: TRBV28; d_gene: TRBD1; j_gene: TRBJ1-6; abundance: few; CDR3aa: CASTGTGNSPLHF; CDR3nt: TGTGCCAGTACGGGGACAGGCAATTCACCCCTCCACTTT
v_gene: TRBV5-8; d_gene: -; j_gene: TRBJ2-4; abundance: -; CDR3aa: CASSLKNIQYF; CDR3nt: TGTGCCAGCAGCCTTAAAAACATTCAGTACTTC
v_gene: TRBV7-9; d_gene: -; j_gene: TRBJ2-2; abundance: -; CDR3aa: CASSPPLRVVGPGELFF; CDR3nt: TGTGCCAGCAGCCCCCCCCTCAGGGTAGTCGGACCCGGGGAGCTGTTTTTT